The source of this T cell receptor beta chain is a study of blood T cell repertoires in COVID-19. This clone was recorded a few times. At the DNA level, this CDR3 is encoded by other sequences in the same sample as well. The CDR3 has 14 residues. The germline CDR1 and CDR2 sequences are MNHEY and SVGAGI. The germline V and J ends were trimmed by 6 bases and 0 bases, with 9 bases remaining between them. Authors' analysis steps: Quantification of nucleated cells was approximated via reference gene primer amplification. Using immunoSEQ multiplex PCR, the repertoire was profiled, and TCRdb retains in-frame clones only, with some absent. V and J calls and clone size are copied from that table; D and trimming were computed from the DNA. The table includes 110,000 to 150,000 clones, almost 80% detected once.

The origin of this receptor is a man aged 45-60 years with active or convalescent COVID-19. Sequencing was performed on peripheral blood. V is TRBV6-5 and J is TRBJ2-1; D perhaps matches TRBD2 (5 bases). CDR3 nucleotide sequence: TGTGCCAGCAGGAGCGGTAGCTCCTACAATGAGCAGTTCTTC. It translates to CASRSGSSYNEQFF.